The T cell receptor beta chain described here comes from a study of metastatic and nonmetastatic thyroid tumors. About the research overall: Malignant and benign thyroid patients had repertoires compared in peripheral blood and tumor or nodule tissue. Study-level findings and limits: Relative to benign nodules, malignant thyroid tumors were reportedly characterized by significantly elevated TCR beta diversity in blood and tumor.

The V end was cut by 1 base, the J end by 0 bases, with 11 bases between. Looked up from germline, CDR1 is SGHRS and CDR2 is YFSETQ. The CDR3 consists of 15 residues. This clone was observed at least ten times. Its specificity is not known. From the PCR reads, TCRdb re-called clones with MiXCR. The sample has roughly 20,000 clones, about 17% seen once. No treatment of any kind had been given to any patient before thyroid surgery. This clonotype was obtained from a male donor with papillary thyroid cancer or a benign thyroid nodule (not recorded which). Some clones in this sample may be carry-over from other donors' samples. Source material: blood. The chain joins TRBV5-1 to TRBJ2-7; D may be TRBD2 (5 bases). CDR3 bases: TGCGCCAGCAGCTTGTATGAGGGTTTCTCCTACGAGCAGTACTTC. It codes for CASSLYEGFSYEQYF.